These T cell receptor beta chains were read from a single sample in a study of cytomegalovirus exposure and HLA in healthy donors. The protocol was immunoSEQ multiplex PCR, while the TCRdb copy is restricted to in-frame clones and leaves out a portion. The sample consists of some 130,000 clones, roughly 90% of them appearing once. Sequenced: PBMCs. The receptors were sampled from a woman aged 18-29 years in good health and CMV-seropositive. Both conserved end residues are part of each CDR3. Each record gives: D gene, clone size, V gene, J gene, CDR3 DNA, CDR3 protein. A D gene is named only where the DNA matches it firmly. Not every row has a clone size; where given, it reads once, few, many or a size class.

d_gene: .; abundance: .; v_gene: TRBV13; j_gene: TRBJ2-7; CDR3nt: TGTGCCAGCAGCTTATATAGAGAGGGGGGGGCCTACGAGCAGTACTTC; CDR3aa: CASSLYREGGAYEQYF
d_gene: TRBD1; abundance: .; v_gene: TRBV27; j_gene: TRBJ1-5; CDR3nt: TGTGCCAGCAGTTTTGTAGGGGGCAGCCAGGGACCCCAGCATTTT; CDR3aa: CASSFVGGSQGPQHF
d_gene: TRBD2; abundance: .; v_gene: TRBV30; j_gene: TRBJ2-7; CDR3nt: TGTGCCTGGAGATCTAGCGGGATCTACGAGCAGTACTTC; CDR3aa: CAWRSSGIYEQYF
d_gene: .; abundance: .; v_gene: TRBV5-1; j_gene: TRBJ1-4; CDR3nt: TGCGCCAGCAGTCGAGACAGTGCAACTAATGAAAAACTGTTTTTT; CDR3aa: CASSRDSATNEKLFF
d_gene: TRBD1; abundance: .; v_gene: TRBV4-1; j_gene: TRBJ1-1; CDR3nt: TGCGCCAGCGAACTAGGGGGCGGACAAATGAACACTGAAGCTTTCTTT; CDR3aa: CASELGGGQMNTEAFF
d_gene: .; abundance: .; v_gene: TRBV13; j_gene: TRBJ1-1; CDR3nt: TGTGCCAGCAGCCGTACAGGCACTGAAGCTTTCTTT; CDR3aa: CASSRTGTEAFF
d_gene: TRBD2; abundance: .; v_gene: TRBV7-2; j_gene: TRBJ2-7; CDR3nt: TGTGCCAGCAGCACTTCTAGCGGGAGGGCCCTCAACTCGGTCTACGAGCAGTACTTC; CDR3aa: CASSTSSGRALNSVYEQYF
d_gene: .; abundance: few; v_gene: TRBV5-1; j_gene: TRBJ1-1; CDR3nt: TGCGCCAGCAGCTGGGCCGGGACGCCGGGGGCTGAAGCTTTCTTT; CDR3aa: CASSWAGTPGAEAFF
d_gene: .; abundance: .; v_gene: TRBV19; j_gene: TRBJ2-6; CDR3nt: TGTGCCAGTAGTATACCTGGGGAGAGCTCTGGGGCCAACGTCCTGACTTTC; CDR3aa: CASSIPGESSGANVLTF
d_gene: TRBD1; abundance: .; v_gene: TRBV18; j_gene: TRBJ1-6; CDR3nt: TGTGCCAGCTCACCAACAGGGGAGCGGTCACCCCTCCACTTT; CDR3aa: CASSPTGERSPLHF
d_gene: .; abundance: once; v_gene: TRBV29-1; j_gene: TRBJ2-5; CDR3nt: TGCAGCGTTACCGAGGGTTGGGTATTTGAGACCCAGTACTTC; CDR3aa: CSVTEGWVFETQYF
d_gene: .; abundance: once; v_gene: TRBV5-1; j_gene: TRBJ2-5; CDR3nt: TGCGCCAGCAGGTCGGGGGTGGTGGAGACCCAGTACTTC; CDR3aa: CASRSGVVETQYF
d_gene: .; abundance: .; v_gene: TRBV5-1; j_gene: TRBJ1-1; CDR3nt: TGCGCCAGCAGCTTGAACGGGGTCTTGGCTGAAGCTTTCTTT; CDR3aa: CASSLNGVLAEAFF
d_gene: TRBD2; abundance: .; v_gene: TRBV18; j_gene: TRBJ2-7; CDR3nt: TGTGCCAGCTCACCTACGGCGGGCGGGGGTGAGCAGTACTTC; CDR3aa: CASSPTAGGGEQYF
d_gene: .; abundance: .; v_gene: TRBV4-2; j_gene: TRBJ1-1; CDR3nt: TGTGCCAGCAGCCAAGGGGAGGGGTACACTGAAGCTTTCTTT; CDR3aa: CASSQGEGYTEAFF
d_gene: TRBD1; abundance: .; v_gene: TRBV6-1; j_gene: TRBJ1-2; CDR3nt: TGTGCCAGCAGTGAAGCGGGACAGGAATATGGCTACACCTTC; CDR3aa: CASSEAGQEYGYTF
d_gene: TRBD1; abundance: .; v_gene: TRBV27; j_gene: TRBJ2-3; CDR3nt: TGTGCCAGCAGTCCGGACAGGGCCGATACGCAGTATTTT; CDR3aa: CASSPDRADTQYF
d_gene: .; abundance: .; v_gene: TRBV9; j_gene: TRBJ2-2; CDR3nt: TGTGCCAGCAGCAGCGGCCCACCCACCGGGGAGCTGTTTTTT; CDR3aa: CASSSGPPTGELFF
d_gene: TRBD2; abundance: .; v_gene: TRBV5-1; j_gene: TRBJ2-5; CDR3nt: TGCGCCAGCAGCTCGGGACTAGGAGAGACCCAGTACTTC; CDR3aa: CASSSGLGETQYF
d_gene: TRBD2; abundance: .; v_gene: TRBV5-1; j_gene: TRBJ2-2; CDR3nt: TGCGCCAGCAGCTTGACTAGCGGGGGCCCCACCGGGGAGCTGTTTTTT; CDR3aa: CASSLTSGGPTGELFF
d_gene: .; abundance: .; v_gene: TRBV15; j_gene: TRBJ1-1; CDR3nt: TGTGCCACCAGCAGGGGCTATGACACTGAAGCTTTCTTT; CDR3aa: CATSRGYDTEAFF